This T cell receptor (beta chain) was sequenced for a study of beta chain features in type 1 diabetes (dated by TCRdb to about 2018). Context from the whole study: Patients and healthy donors did not differ in mean age, gender distribution, total cell number or subset yield. A total of 107,917,701 sorted cells were examined across all samples, and RNA yield correlated strongly with the number of cells per subset. In the study, recently diagnosed type 1 diabetes patients and matched healthy donors were compared on the TCRB repertoires of their sorted circulating CD4+ T cell subsets. Regulatory and stem cell-like memory subsets were obtained from only 8 patients and roughly 8 healthy donors, while naive and central memory subsets were obtained from all 30 or so donors. Summary of the overall study and its limitations: Because cDNA was sequenced instead of genomic DNA, activated cells with high expression could be over-represented, although the groups did not differ in activation or CD3 levels. HLA sub-analyses involved small numbers of individuals, so any influence of HLA type on TCRB rearrangement remained unresolved. Naive, central memory and regulatory TCRB repertoires appeared to be more similar among patients than among healthy donors. In all four CD4+ subsets, TCRB CDR3 length was moderately but significantly shorter in type 1 diabetes patients. PCR might favor shorter templates, but patient and control samples were amplified and corrected together, so any skew would affect both groups equally. Patients with type 1 diabetes made fewer insertions and deleted more nucleotides at VDJ recombination sites, implying thymic rearrangement abnormalities.

The entire isolated RNA was reverse transcribed using the High Capacity cDNA Reverse Transcription Kit, and thus expressed TCRB transcripts were sequenced. Naive, central memory and regulatory T cell samples underwent deep immunoSEQ sequencing, averaging about 3.57 million total reads per sample. Sorted cells were lysed in RLT buffer, and RNA was extracted using DNase-treated RNeasy Micro or Mini kits according to cell number. Each cell subset was processed separately to prevent cross-contamination, with patient and healthy donor samples processed together. Using the immunoSEQ multiplex PCR, TCRB sequences were amplified from cDNA into 87-bp fragments spanning the CDR3 region. Sequencing of the amplicons was done on the Illumina HiSeq platform. The paper's data handling went like this. Synthetic template baselines were used to correct PCR bias computationally, reads within Hamming distance 2 were collapsed, and singletons that could not be merged were discarded. By aligning reads against IMGT, V, D and J genes, CDR3 length, and insertions or deletions at six rearrangement sites were assigned. Within each subset, clonotype counts were normalized to the number of sorted cells before true diversity and Gini coefficients were calculated with the tcR R package. The overlap coefficient, calculated on TCRB nucleotide sequences, was used to measure repertoire sharing. Out-of-frame TCRB sequences from naive cells were analyzed to stand in for the pre-selection repertoire. TCRdb limited this immuneACCESS table to in-frame rearrangements with V and J called. A share of clones is missing; checked studies link under half to unresolved V genes, and the rest is unexplained. Clonal size and the V and J genes are those of that table, whereas D and trimming came from the DNA. For this sample there are about 620,000 clones; roughly 15% appear just once. Approximately 0.099% of the sample lies in the top ten.

This clone has more than one count but fewer than ten. This receptor's antigen is unknown. Per-base quality was not reported, and no clone a single base away is much larger than it. From each donor, a single peripheral blood sample of approximately 120 mL on average was drawn into heparinised tubes. Using a panel that included CD45RO, CCR7, CD25, CD127, CD95 and CD27, naive, central memory, regulatory and stem cell-like memory CD4+ T cells were sorted on a BD FACSAria II. Purity was above 95% for every sorted population. PBMCs were separated immediately by Lymphoprep density gradient centrifugation and were stained directly, without being cultured. So that batch effects would be minimized, each experiment stained and sorted samples in pairs, pairing one healthy donor with one patient. Per the germline V gene, ENHRY is the CDR1 and SYGVKD is the CDR2. The CDR3, from cysteine to phenylalanine, totals 16 residues. Only the CDR3 portion is preserved as DNA: 48 bases, with reading frame beginning at the first base. Trimming removed 5 bases from V and 13 bases from J, leaving 24 bases between the germline ends.

This TCR came from a man between 18 and 35 years old in good health. The source material was naive CD4+ T cells from blood. The sample's cell subset or site label, decoded: true naive CD4+ T cells. In this chain, TRBV10-3 is recombined with TRBJ2-6, and possibly TRBD1, on 7 matching bases. CDR3 region: CAISPGGRNLLWVLTF. The nucleotide sequence reads TGTGCCATCAGTCCAGGGGGGCGAAACCTCCTCTGGGTCCTGACTTTC.